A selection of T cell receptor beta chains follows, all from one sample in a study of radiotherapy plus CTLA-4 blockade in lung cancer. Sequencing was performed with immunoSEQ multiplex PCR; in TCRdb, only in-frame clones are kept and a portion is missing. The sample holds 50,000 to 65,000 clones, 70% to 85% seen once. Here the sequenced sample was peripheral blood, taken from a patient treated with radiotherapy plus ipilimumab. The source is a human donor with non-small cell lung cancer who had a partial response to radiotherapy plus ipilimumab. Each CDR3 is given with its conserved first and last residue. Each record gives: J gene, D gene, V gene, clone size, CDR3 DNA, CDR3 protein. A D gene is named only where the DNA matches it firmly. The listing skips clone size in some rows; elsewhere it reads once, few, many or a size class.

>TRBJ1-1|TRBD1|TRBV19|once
TGTGCCAGTAGTAAAAATACCGGGACAGGGGGCCGAGAAGCTTTCTTT
CASSKNTGTGGREAFF
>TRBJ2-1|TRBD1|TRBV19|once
TGTGCCAGTAGCTACAGGGGGGTTAGCTCCTACAATGAGCAGTTCTTC
CASSYRGVSSYNEQFF
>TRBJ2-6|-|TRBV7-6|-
TGTGCCAGCAGCTTAGGTCAGCCAGGCGCTGGGGCCAACGTCCTGACTTTC
CASSLGQPGAGANVLTF
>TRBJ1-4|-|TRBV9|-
TGTGCCAGCAGCGTAGGGACAGCTGAAAAACTGTTTTTT
CASSVGTAEKLFF
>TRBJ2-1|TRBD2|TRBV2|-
TGTGCCAGCAAGGGGTCAGCGGGGGGATACTACAATGAGCAGTTCTTC
CASKGSAGGYYNEQFF
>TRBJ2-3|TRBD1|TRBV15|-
TGTGCCACCAGCAGAGATCGGACAGGCAGCACAGATACGCAGTATTTT
CATSRDRTGSTDTQYF
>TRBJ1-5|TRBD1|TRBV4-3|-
TGCGCCAGCAGCCAAGTGACAGGGAGCAATCAGCCCCAGCATTTT
CASSQVTGSNQPQHF
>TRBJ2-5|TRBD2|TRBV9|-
TGTGCCAGCAGCATCACTAGCGGCCAAGAGACCCAGTACTTC
CASSITSGQETQYF
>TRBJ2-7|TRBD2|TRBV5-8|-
TGTGCCAGCAGCTTCGGGACCCGGGGGGAAGACGAGCAGTACTTC
CASSFGTRGEDEQYF
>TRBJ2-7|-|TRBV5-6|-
TGTGCCAGCAGCTTTTGGGGGCTAGGATCCTACGAGCAGTACTTC
CASSFWGLGSYEQYF
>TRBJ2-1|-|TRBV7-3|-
TGTGCCAGCAGCTTGGCTGGGACAAACTCCTACAATGAGCAGTTCTTC
CASSLAGTNSYNEQFF
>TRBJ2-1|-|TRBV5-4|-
TGTGCCAGCAGCTTGGACAGAGACAATGAGCAGTTCTTC
CASSLDRDNEQFF
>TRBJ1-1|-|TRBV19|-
TGTGCCAGTAGTATTGGTACAGGGCCCGAAGTAACCGAAGCTTTCTTT
CASSIGTGPEVTEAFF
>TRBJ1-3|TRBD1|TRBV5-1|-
TGCGCCAGCAGCTCCACAGGGGGTCAGGGAAACACCATATATTTT
CASSSTGGQGNTIYF
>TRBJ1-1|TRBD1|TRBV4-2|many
TGTGCCAGCAGCCAAGAACAGGGGGGGATCACTGAAGCTTTCTTT
CASSQEQGGITEAFF
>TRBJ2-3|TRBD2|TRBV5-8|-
TGTGCCAGCAGCGGGTTAGCGGGGGTTACAGATACGCAGTATTTT
CASSGLAGVTDTQYF
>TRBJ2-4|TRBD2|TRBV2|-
TGTGCCAGCAGTCCGGCGGGGGTACTCGTCAAAAACATTCAGTACTTC
CASSPAGVLVKNIQYF
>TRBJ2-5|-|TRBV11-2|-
TGTGCCAGCAGCTTAGAAGGCTCGGGACAAGAGACCCAGTACTTC
CASSLEGSGQETQYF
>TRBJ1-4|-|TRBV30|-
TGTGCCTGGAGTCAGGGAAAAACTGTTTTT
CAWSQGKTVF
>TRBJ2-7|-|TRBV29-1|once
TGCAGCGTTGCGTCAGGGTCCTACGAGCAGTACTTC
CSVASGSYEQYF
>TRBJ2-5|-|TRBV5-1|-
TGCGCCAGCAGCTTGGCCTTGGCAGGGGCTATTCAAGAGACCCAGTACTTC
CASSLALAGAIQETQYF
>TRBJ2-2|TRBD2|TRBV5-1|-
TGCGCCAGCAGCTCGACTAGCGGGACCCCCGGGGAGCTGTTTTTT
CASSSTSGTPGELFF
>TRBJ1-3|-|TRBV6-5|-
TGTGCCAGCAGCGACAGGTTTTCAGGAAACACCATATATTTT
CASSDRFSGNTIYF
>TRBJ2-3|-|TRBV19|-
TGTGCCAGTAGTGTCCCCCCCTCTGGTAGCGAGACAGATACGCAGTATTTT
CASSVPPSGSETDTQYF
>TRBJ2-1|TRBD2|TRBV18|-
TGTGCCAGCTCACCTCGGGGGGGGAACAATGAGCAGTTCTTC
CASSPRGGNNEQFF
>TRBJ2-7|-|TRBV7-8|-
TGTGCCAGCAGCATCAGGGCCTACGAGCAGTACTTC
CASSIRAYEQYF
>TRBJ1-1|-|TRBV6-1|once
TGTGCCAGCAGTGATTCGAGGGTTTCAGGCACTGAAGCTTTCTTT
CASSDSRVSGTEAFF
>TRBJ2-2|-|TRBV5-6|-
TGTGCCAGCAGCTTGACGGGGACGAACACCGGGGAGCTGTTTTTT
CASSLTGTNTGELFF
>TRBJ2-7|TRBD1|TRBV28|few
TGTGCCAGCAGCCCGACAGGGGGCGGCTACGAGCAGTACTTC
CASSPTGGGYEQYF
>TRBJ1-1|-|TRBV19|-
TGTGCCGGGCCAATGTCAATAATGAACACTGAAGCTTTCTTT
CAGPMSIMNTEAFF
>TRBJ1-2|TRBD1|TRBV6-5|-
TGTGCCAGCAGTTACAGGGGGCAAGACTATGGCTACACCTTC
CASSYRGQDYGYTF
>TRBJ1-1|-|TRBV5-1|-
TGCGCCAGCAACTTACAGGGTCCTATGAACACTGAAGCTTTCTTT
CASNLQGPMNTEAFF
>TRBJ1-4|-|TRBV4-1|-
TGCGCCAGCAGCCAAGTCAGGGGTGATGAAAAACTGTTTTTT
CASSQVRGDEKLFF
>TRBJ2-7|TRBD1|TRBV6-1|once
TGTGCCAGCAGTGAAAAGGACAGGACGACCCACGAGCAGTACTTC
CASSEKDRTTHEQYF
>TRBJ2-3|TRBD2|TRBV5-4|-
TGTGCCAGCAGCTTCCGACTAGCGGGGCACACAGATACGCAGTATTTT
CASSFRLAGHTDTQYF
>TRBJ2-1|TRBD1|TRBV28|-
TGTGCCAGCAGTCCGCCGGGACAGGGCAAATACAATGAGCAGTTCTTC
CASSPPGQGKYNEQFF
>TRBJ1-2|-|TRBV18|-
TGTGCCAGCTCAACAGGGATTACAGGGAATGGCTACACCTTC
CASSTGITGNGYTF
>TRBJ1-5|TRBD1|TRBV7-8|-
TGTGCCAGCAGCTCAGGGACAGGGGGCGAAAATCAGCCCCAGCATTTT
CASSSGTGGENQPQHF
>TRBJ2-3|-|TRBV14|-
TGTGCCAGCAGCCAAGTGGGGGGGCACTCGCCAGATACGCAGTATTTT
CASSQVGGHSPDTQYF
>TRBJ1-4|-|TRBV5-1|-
TGCGCCAGCACTCCTGGACAGTCAACTAATGAAAAACTGTTTTTT
CASTPGQSTNEKLFF